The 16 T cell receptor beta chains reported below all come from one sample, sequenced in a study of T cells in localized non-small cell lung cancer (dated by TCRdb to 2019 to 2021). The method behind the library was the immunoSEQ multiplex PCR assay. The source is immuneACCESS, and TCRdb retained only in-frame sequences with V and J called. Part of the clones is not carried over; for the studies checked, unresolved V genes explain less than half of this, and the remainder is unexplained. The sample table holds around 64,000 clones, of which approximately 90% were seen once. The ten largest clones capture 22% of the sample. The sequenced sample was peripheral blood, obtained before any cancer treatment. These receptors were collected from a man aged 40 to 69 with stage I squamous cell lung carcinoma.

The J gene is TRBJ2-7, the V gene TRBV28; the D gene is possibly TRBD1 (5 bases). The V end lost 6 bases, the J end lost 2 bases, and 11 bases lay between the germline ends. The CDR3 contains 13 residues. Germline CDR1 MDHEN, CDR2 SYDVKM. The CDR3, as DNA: TGTGCCAGCAGACCGCCAGGGACCTACGAGCAGTACTTC. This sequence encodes CASRPPGTYEQYF.

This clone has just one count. CDR3 nucleotides: TGTGCCAGCAGCCTCGACAGCAACTATGGCTACACCTTC. Translated, it gives CASSLDSNYGYTF. This chain joins TRBV7-2 and TRBJ1-2; possibly TRBD1 for D (5 bases). V was clipped by 5 bases and J by 2 bases, with 9 bases between them. Germline CDR1 is SGHTA and CDR2 is FQGNSA. The CDR3 length is 13 residues.

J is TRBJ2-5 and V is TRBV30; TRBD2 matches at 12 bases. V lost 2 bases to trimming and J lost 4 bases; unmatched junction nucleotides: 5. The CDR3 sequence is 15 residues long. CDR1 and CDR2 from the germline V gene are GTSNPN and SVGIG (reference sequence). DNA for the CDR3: TGTGCCTGGAGTCCTCGACTAGCGGGAGCAGAGACCCAGTACTTC. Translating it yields CAWSPRLAGAETQYF.

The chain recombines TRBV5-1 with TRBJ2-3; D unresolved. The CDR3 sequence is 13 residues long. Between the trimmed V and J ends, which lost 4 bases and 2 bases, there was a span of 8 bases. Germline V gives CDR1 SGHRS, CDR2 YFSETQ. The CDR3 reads CASSPDNTDTQYF. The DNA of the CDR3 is TGCGCCAGCAGCCCCGACAACACAGATACGCAGTATTTT. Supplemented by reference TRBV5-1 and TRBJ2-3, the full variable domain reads KAGVTQTPRYLIKTRGQQVTLSCSPISGHRSVSWYQQTPGQGLQFLFEYFSETQRNKGNFPGRFSGRQFSNSRSEMNVSTLELGDSALYLCASSPDNTDTQYFGPGTRLTVL.

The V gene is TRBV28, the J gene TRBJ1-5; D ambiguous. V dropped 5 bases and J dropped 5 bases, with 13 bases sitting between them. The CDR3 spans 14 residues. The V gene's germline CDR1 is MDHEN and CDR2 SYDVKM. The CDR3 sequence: CASSRPSYDQPQHF. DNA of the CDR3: TGTGCCAGCAGTCGGCCCAGTTACGATCAGCCCCAGCATTTT.

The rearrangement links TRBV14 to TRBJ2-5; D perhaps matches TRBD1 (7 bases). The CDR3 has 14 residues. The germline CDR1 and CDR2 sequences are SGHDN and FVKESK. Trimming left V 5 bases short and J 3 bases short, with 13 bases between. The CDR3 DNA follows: TGTGCCAGCAGCAGGGGGGACAGAGAAGAGACCCAGTACTTC. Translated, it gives CASSRGDREETQYF.

The CDR3 protein is CASSPGGQGAWGTEAFF. CDR3 sequence (DNA): TGCGCCAGCAGCCCCGGGGGACAGGGGGCTTGGGGTACTGAAGCTTTCTTT. The chain combines TRBV10-1 with TRBJ1-1; 12 bases are shared with TRBD1. The germline V gene encodes CDR1 WNHNN and CDR2 SYGVQD (reference sequence). This CDR3 contains 17 residues. The V segment lost 6 bases and the J segment 5 bases; nucleotides outside the gene matches: 13.

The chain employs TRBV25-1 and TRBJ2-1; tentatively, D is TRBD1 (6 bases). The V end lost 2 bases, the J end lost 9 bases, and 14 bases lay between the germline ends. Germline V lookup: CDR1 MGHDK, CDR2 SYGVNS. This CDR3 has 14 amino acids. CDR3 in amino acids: CASSEGGGLGEQFF. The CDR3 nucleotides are TGTGCCAGCAGTGAAGGGGGCGGTTTGGGTGAGCAGTTCTTC.

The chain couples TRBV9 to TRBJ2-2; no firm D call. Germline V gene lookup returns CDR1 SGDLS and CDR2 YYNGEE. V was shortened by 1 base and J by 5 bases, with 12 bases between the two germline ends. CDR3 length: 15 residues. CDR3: CASSVKDRRTGELFF. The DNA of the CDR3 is TGTGCCAGCAGCGTAAAGGATCGTCGGACCGGGGAGCTGTTTTTT.

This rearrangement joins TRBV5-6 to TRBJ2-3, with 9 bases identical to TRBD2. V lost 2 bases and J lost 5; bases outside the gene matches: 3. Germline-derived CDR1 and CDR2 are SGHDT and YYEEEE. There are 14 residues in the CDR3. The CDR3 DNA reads TGTGCCAGCAGCTTAGCGGGAGGTTTAGATACGCAGTATTTT. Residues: CASSLAGGLDTQYF.

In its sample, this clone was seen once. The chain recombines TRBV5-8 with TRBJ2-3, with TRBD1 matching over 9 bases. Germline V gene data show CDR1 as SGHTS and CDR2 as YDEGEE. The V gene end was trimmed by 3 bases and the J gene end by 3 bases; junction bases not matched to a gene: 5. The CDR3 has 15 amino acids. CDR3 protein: CASSSLTGGTDTQYF. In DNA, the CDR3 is TGTGCCAGCAGCTCGCTGACAGGGGGGACAGATACGCAGTATTTT.

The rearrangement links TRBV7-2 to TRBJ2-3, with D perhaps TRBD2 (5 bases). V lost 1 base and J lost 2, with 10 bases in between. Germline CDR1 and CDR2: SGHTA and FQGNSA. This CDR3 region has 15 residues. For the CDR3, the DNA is TGTGCCAGCAGCTTAGATATCGGGGACACAGATACGCAGTATTTT. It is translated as CASSLDIGDTDTQYF.

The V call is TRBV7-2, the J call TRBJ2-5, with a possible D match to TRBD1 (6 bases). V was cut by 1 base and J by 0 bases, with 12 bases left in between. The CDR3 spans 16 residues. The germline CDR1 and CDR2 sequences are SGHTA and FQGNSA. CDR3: CASSLVAGVNQETQYF. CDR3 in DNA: TGTGCCAGCAGCTTAGTGGCAGGGGTTAACCAAGAGACCCAGTACTTC.

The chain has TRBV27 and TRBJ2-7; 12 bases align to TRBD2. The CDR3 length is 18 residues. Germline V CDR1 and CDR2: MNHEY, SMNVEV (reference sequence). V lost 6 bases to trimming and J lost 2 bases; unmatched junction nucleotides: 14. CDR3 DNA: TGTGCCAGCAGGATTTCCGGGACTAGCGGGTACAATCCCTACGAGCAGTACTTC. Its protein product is CASRISGTSGYNPYEQYF.

The CDR3 is CASSFRQGGREQYF. The CDR3 DNA follows: TGTGCCAGCAGCTTTCGACAGGGGGGTCGGGAGCAGTACTTC. The rearrangement links TRBV11-2 to TRBJ2-7; TRBD1 agrees at 9 bases. Looked up from germline, CDR1 is SGHAT and CDR2 is FQNNGV. With V trimmed by 3 bases and J by 7 bases, 7 bases remained unmatched. CDR3 size: 14 residues.

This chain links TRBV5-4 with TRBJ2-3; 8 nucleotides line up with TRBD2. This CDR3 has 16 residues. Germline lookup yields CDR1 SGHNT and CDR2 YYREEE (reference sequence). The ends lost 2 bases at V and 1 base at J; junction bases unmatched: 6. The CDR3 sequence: CASSLRAGVGTDTQYF. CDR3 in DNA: TGTGCCAGCAGCTTACGAGCGGGAGTGGGCACAGATACGCAGTATTTT.